This TCR beta chain was obtained from a study of T cells in Graves' hyperthyroidism and ophthalmopathy. Researchers took RNA transcripts and amplified the TCR beta CDR3 regions from them. HTBI primers drove first-round RT-PCR of the TCR CDR3. MiXCR was run by TCRdb on the multiplex PCR reads, yielding one entry per CDR3 protein. The data hold a few hundred thousand distinct CDR3 sequences, with 22% observed a single time. Per germline, CDR1 SGHTA and CDR2 FQGTGA. CDR3 length: 19 residues. Unmatched junction bases numbered 7, after V lost 5 bases and J lost 0 bases. The chain is built from TRBV7-3 and TRBJ2-2; TRBD2 matches at 15 bases. The specimen sequenced was blood. The TCR sequence derives from an older woman with Graves' ophthalmopathy. CDR3 in DNA: TGTGCCAGCAGCCCCCAGGGACTAGCGGGAGGAACGAACACCGGGGAGCTGTTTTTT. It translates to CASSPQGLAGGTNTGELFF.